Described below is a single T cell receptor (beta chain) sequence and its context. This clonotype has only a few counts. The clone's antigen remains unknown. No per-base quality is available; no much larger clone lies one base away. The library relied on 5' RACE. The sequencing machine was an Illumina MiSeq. During library preparation, unique molecular identifiers were attached to individual cDNA molecules so that TCRs could be counted in a quantitative, reproducible way. Processing in the source paper ran as follows. Samples had a median of approximately 96,000 TCRs, with a range from 23,224 to 690,600. The Decombinator software suite was used to annotate V, J and CDR3 in the TCR reads. Every sample was subsampled to the same number of TCRs (28,000) for the PS versus PT1 abundance plots. TCRs were defined as expanded if absent before sensitization and observed at least eight times at the 2-week time point. The public reads were run again by TCRdb, first through fastp at Q25 and then through MiXCR, and only productive beta chains were kept. Each record represents a unique CDR3 protein, reported with the most common genes and DNA among its rows. These V and J calls originate from TCRdb's pipeline instead of the authors' own analysis. This sample comprises under 100,000 distinct CDR3 sequences, 15% to 20% of them detected only once. The top ten constitute over 6.5% of the sample.

Unfractionated whole blood was collected in Tempus Blood RNA tubes, and total RNA was extracted from that blood. Four or five healthy volunteers acted as controls for TCR sequencing and had blood drawn at day 0, 2 weeks and 6 weeks. The junction carries 21 bases between V and J, which are trimmed by 5 bases and 4 bases respectively. Taken from the germline V gene, the CDR1 and CDR2 loops are SNHLY and FYNNEI. Its CDR3 holds 17 amino acids, cysteine through phenylalanine. The only DNA kept is the CDR3, 51 bases in frame from the first base. The sample originates from a study of human T cells and chemical hapten exposure (dated by TCRdb to the early 2020s). Context from the whole study: Libraries were pooled for sequencing, and per-sample TCR yields varied mainly because of small differences in library volumes within the pool. This study followed changes in the peripheral blood TCR repertoire in vivo during primary and secondary sensitization of alopecia patients to the hapten diphenylcyclopropenone (DPC). From each blood RNA sample, both TCR alpha and TCR beta chains were sequenced. The paper's findings and limits, for the study overall: After repeated subsampling, the strength of the expansion versus patch-test correlation and the threshold at which it became significant changed. No change with DPC sensitization was found in the number of TCRs above 1 in 1000 frequency, and no evidence of global repertoire structure alterations was found.

The chain uses TRBV2 and TRBJ2-1, with TRBD1 perhaps the D gene, on 5 matching bases. The sequence came from a female donor in good health. The nucleotide sequence is given as TGTGCCAGCAGTCCTCTCGACCCAGGACACCTATACAATGAGCAGTTCTTC. Protein translation: CASSPLDPGHLYNEQFF.